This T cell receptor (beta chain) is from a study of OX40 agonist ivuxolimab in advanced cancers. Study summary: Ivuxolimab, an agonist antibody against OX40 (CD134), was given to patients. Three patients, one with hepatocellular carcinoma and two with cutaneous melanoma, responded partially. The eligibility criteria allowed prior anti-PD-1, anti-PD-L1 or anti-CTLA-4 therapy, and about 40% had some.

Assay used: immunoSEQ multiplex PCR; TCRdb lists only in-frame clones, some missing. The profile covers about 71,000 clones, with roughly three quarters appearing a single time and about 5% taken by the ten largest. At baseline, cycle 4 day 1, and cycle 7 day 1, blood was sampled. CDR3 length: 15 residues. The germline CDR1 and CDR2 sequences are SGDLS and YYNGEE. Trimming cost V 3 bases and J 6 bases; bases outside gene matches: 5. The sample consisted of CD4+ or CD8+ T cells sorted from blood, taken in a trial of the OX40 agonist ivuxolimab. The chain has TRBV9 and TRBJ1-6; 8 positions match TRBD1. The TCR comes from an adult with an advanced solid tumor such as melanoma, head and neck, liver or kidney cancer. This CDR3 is CASSAGQGGNSPLHF. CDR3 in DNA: TGTGCCAGCAGCGCAGGACAGGGAGGTAATTCACCCCTCCACTTT.